The clone carrying this TCR beta chain has a handful of counts. Its antigen is still unknown. This entry comes from a study of blood T cells in healthy people across ages. Findings of the study overall: With unsorted PBMCs, a conclusive comparison of naive versus antigen-experienced cells was not possible. Per million T cells, TCR beta diversity dropped roughly linearly as age increased.

The use of a sample-barcoded 5' primer and a J-beta primer mix characterized a second PCR of about 7 to 12 cycles. TCRdb re-called the 5' RACE reads with MiXCR, one entry per CDR3 protein. The data contain 700,000 or so distinct CDR3 sequences, 22% of them singletons. This CDR3 is built from 13 residues. Germline V CDR1 and CDR2: DFQATT, SNEGSKA (reference sequence). The V gene end was trimmed by 2 bases and the J gene end by 2 bases; junction bases not matched to a gene: 1. Healthy Caucasians from Russia aged roughly 6 to 100 served as donors. They isolated at least 7 million PBMCs from each sample. The clonotype comes from a man aged 70-80 years in good health. Material for sequencing was blood. The chain recombines TRBV20-1 with TRBJ2-7; 9 bases line up with TRBD1. CDR3 in amino acids: CSARYRGPYEQYF. The CDR3 nucleotides read TGCAGTGCTAGATACAGGGGGCCCTACGAGCAGTACTTC.